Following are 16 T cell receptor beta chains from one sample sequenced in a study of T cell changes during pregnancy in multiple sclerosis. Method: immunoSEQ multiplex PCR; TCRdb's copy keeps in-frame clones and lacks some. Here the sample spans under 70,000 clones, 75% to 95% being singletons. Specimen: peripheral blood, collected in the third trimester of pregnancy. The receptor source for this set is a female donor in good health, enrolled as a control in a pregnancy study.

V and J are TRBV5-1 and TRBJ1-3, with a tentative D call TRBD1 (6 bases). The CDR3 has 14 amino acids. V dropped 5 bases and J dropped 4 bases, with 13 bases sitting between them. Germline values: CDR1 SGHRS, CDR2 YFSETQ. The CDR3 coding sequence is TGCGCCAGCAGTCTTGGGGACAACGGAAACACCATATATTTT. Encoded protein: CASSLGDNGNTIYF. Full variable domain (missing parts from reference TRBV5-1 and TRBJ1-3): KAGVTQTPRYLIKTRGQQVTLSCSPISGHRSVSWYQQTPGQGLQFLFEYFSETQRNKGNFPGRFSGRQFSNSRSEMNVSTLELGDSALYLCASSLGDNGNTIYFGEGSWLTVV.

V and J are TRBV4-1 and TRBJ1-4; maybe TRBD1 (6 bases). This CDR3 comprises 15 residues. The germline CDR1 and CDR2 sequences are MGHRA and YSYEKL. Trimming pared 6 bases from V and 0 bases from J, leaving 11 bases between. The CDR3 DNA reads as TGCGCCAGCAGATCGGGACACTCAACTAATGAAAAACTGTTTTTT. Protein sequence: CASRSGHSTNEKLFF.

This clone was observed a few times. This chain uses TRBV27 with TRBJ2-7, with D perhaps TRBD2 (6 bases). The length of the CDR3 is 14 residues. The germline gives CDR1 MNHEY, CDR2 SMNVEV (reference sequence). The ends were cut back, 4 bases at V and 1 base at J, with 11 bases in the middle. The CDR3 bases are TGTGCCAGCAGTTCCGGGACTCTGTCCTACGAGCAGTACTTC. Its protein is CASSSGTLSYEQYF.

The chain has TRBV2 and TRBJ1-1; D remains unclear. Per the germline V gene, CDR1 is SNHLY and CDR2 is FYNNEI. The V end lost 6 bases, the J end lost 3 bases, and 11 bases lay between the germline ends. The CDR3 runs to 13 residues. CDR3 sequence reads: CASRSFGDTEAFF. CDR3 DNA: TGTGCCAGCAGGTCATTCGGGGACACTGAAGCTTTCTTT.

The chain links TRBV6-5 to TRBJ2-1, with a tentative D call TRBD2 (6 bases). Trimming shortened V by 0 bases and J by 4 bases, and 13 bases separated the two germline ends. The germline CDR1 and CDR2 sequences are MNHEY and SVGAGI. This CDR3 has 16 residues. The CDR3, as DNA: TGTGCCAGCAGTTACTCAACGGGAGTAGGGTACAATGAGCAGTTCTTC. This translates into CASSYSTGVGYNEQFF.

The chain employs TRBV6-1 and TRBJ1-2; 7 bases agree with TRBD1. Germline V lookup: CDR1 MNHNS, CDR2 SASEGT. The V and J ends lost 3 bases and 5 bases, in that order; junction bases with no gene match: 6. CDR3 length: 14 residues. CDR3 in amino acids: CASSDAMTGYGYTF. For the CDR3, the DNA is TGTGCCAGCAGTGACGCGATGACAGGGTATGGCTACACCTTC.

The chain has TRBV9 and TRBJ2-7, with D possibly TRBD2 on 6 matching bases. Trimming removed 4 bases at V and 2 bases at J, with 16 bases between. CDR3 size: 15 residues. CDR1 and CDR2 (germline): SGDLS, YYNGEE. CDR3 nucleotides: TGTGCCAGCAGCCCGTACCGGGACTCGACCTACGAGCAGTACTTC. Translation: CASSPYRDSTYEQYF.

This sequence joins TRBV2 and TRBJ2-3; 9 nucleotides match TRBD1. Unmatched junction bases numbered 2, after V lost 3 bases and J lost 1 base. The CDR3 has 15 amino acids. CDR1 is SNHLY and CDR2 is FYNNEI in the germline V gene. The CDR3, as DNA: TGTGCCAGCAGTGAGGACAGGGGTGGCACAGATACGCAGTATTTT. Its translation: CASSEDRGGTDTQYF.

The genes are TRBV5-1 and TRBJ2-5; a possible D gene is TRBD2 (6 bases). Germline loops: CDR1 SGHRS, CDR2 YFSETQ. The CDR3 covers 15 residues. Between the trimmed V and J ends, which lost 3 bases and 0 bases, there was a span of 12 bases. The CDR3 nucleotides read TGCGCCAGCAGCTCCTATAGCGGATACCAAGAGACCCAGTACTTC. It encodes CASSSYSGYQETQYF.

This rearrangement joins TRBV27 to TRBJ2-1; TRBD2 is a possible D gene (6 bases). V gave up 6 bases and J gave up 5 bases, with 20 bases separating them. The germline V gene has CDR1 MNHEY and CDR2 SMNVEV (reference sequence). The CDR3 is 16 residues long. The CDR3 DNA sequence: TGTGCCAGCAGCAGCCCTATAGGAGCGGGTCACAATGAGCAGTTCTTC. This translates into CASSSPIGAGHNEQFF.

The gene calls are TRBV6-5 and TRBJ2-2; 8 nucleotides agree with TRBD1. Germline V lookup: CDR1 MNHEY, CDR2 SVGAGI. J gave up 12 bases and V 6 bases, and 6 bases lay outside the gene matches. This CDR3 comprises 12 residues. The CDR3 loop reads CASSLGQGKLFF. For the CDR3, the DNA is TGTGCCAGCAGCCTCGGACAGGGCAAGCTGTTTTTT.

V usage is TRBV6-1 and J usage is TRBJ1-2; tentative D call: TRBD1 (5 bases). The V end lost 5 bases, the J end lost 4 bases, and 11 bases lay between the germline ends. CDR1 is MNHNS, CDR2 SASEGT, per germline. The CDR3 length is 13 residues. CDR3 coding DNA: TGTGCCAGCAGTAGGCGGGGGATCTATGGCTACACCTTC. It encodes CASSRRGIYGYTF.

The CDR3 nucleotides are TGTGCCAGCACCGAACTTCTAGAGGCGAACATTCAGTACTTC. Protein product: CASTELLEANIQYF. V and J are TRBV28 and TRBJ2-4; D unresolved. Trimming shortened V by 7 bases and J by 7 bases, and 17 bases separated the two germline ends. Per germline, CDR1 MDHEN and CDR2 SYDVKM. The CDR3 runs 14 residues.

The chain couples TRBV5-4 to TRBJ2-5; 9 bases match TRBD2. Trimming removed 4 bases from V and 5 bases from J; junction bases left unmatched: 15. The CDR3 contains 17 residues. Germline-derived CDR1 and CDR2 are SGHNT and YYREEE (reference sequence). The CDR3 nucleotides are TGTGCCAGCAGCGGCGGTGGCGGGAGGGCTATGGGGGAGACCCAGTACTTC. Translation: CASSGGGGRAMGETQYF.

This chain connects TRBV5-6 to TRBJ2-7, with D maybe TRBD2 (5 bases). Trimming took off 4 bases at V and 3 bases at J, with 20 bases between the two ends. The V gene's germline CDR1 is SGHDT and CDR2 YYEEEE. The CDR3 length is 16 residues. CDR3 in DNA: TGTGCCAGCAGCCCATTTGACTACCCCGACCTCTACGAGCAGTACTTC. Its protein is CASSPFDYPDLYEQYF.

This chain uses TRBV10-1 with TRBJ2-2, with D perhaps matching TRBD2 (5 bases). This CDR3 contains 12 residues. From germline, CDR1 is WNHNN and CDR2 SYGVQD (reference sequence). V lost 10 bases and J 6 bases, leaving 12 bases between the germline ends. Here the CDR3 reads CATALDAGELFF. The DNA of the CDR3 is TGCGCCACGGCACTAGATGCCGGGGAGCTGTTTTTT.